This TCR beta chain was observed in a study of monozygotic twins with inflammatory bowel disease. Points from the study as a whole: The study found lower TCRbeta diversity (inverse Simpson) in IBD patients than in healthy co-twins. Different T cell subtypes could not be distinguished.

Concerning this clonotype itself: What it binds is unknown.

CDR3 length: 14 residues. Germline V gene lookup returns CDR1 MNHEY and CDR2 SVGEGT. Blood samples of around 2.5 ml were drawn from every donor. Following a re-call of the 5' RACE reads, TCRdb has one entry per CDR3 protein and lacks DNA. Its table records about 210,000 distinct CDR3 sequences. The TCR comes from a human donor with ulcerative colitis or Crohn's disease, or a healthy co-twin of an affected twin (not recorded which). This sequence joins TRBV6-2 or TRBV6-3 and TRBJ1-6. Sequencing input: blood. The chain's CDR3 is CASSVREPNSPLHF.